This entry lists 23 T cell receptor beta chains sequenced from one sample in a study of T cells expressing NK-cell markers. Using the 5' RACE reads, TCRdb records one entry per CDR3 protein without DNA. This sample's table has 550,000 or so distinct CDR3 sequences. The sequenced material came from blood T cells: a sorted CD56 or NKG2C T cell subset, CD4+ or CD8+ T cells, or bulk PBMC T cells (not recorded which). These receptors were obtained from a man in his late teens or twenties in good health.

This rearrangement joins TRBV21-1 to TRBJ2-2; TCRdb proposes TRBD2, but this gene call is untestable without DNA. TRBV21-1 counts as a pseudogene. The CDR3 covers 15 residues. The CDR3 protein is CASSRRVTHTGELFF.

V is TRBV12-3 or TRBV12-4 and J is TRBJ1-2. The CDR3 runs 17 residues. The CDR3: CASSSSPPGGDSYGYTF.

The chain links TRBV20-1 to TRBJ1-1. The CDR3 length is 13 residues. Germline V gene sequence: CDR1 DFQATT, CDR2 SNEGSKA (reference sequence). CDR3: CSLPGTLNTEAFF.

The CDR3 here is CASSPEVAGRGELFF. V gene TRBV9 combines with J gene TRBJ2-2; the D gene TCRdb calls, TRBD2, cannot be checked with no DNA. The length of the CDR3 is 15 residues. Germline CDR1 SGDLS, CDR2 YYNGEE.

The chain joins TRBV2 to TRBJ2-5; TCRdb designates TRBD2, a call that cannot be tested without DNA. The length of the CDR3 is 14 residues. Germline V gives CDR1 SNHLY, CDR2 FYNNEI. CDR3 amino acids: CASSELTTQETQYF.

The rearrangement uses TRBV5-4 and TRBJ2-4; TCRdb outputs TRBD1, but without DNA this stays unchecked. The length of the CDR3 is 13 residues. From germline, CDR1 is SGHNT and CDR2 YYREEE (reference sequence). CDR3 region: CASSLASETAQYF. Supplemented by reference TRBV5-4 and TRBJ2-4, the full variable domain reads ETGVTQSPTHLIKTRGQQVTLRCSSQSGHNTVSWYQQALGQGPQFIFQYYREEENGRGNFPPRFSGLQFPNYSSELNVNALELDDSALYLCASSLASETAQYFGAGTRLSVL.

This chain links TRBV14 with TRBJ1-1. This CDR3 has 14 amino acids. Looked up from germline, CDR1 is SGHDN and CDR2 is FVKESK. This chain's CDR3 is CASSQDMANTEAFF.

This chain uses TRBV19 with TRBJ1-5; absent DNA, TCRdb's TRBD1 call cannot be checked. CDR3 length: 17 residues. Germline V gene lookup returns CDR1 LNHDA and CDR2 SQIVND (reference sequence). CDR3 residues: CASSTRWTGESNQPQHF.

This sequence joins TRBV11-2 and TRBJ1-6; TCRdb calls TRBD1, which cannot be checked without DNA. The length of the CDR3 is 17 residues. CDR1 SGHAT and CDR2 FQNNGV come from the germline V gene. CDR3 sequence: CASSLDRGGANNSPLHF.

The V and J genes are TRBV30 and TRBJ2-5. This CDR3 comprises 14 residues. CDR1 is GTSNPN and CDR2 is SVGIG in the germline V gene (reference sequence). The CDR3 loop is CAWSVGGSQETQYF.

The chain links TRBV20-1 to TRBJ2-3. The CDR3 totals 13 residues. Looked up from germline, CDR1 is DFQATT and CDR2 is SNEGSKA (reference sequence). The CDR3 loop is CSARSGLRDTQYF.

This chain uses TRBV7-2 with TRBJ2-1. The CDR3 is made up of 15 amino acids. Looked up from germline, CDR1 is SGHTA and CDR2 is FQGNSA. The CDR3: CASRLAFSALGEQFF.

The chain is built from TRBV5-4 and TRBJ2-1; TCRdb gives TRBD1 as the D gene, but with no DNA this cannot be confirmed. Germline loops: CDR1 SGHNT, CDR2 YYREEE (reference sequence). CDR3 length: 15 residues. The CDR3 here is CASSLAGGNNNEQFF.

V usage is TRBV16 and J usage is TRBJ1-1. Germline V gene data show CDR1 as KGHSY and CDR2 as FQNENV. The CDR3 is 15 amino acids. CDR3 in amino acids: CASSREALGNTEAFF.

V gene TRBV28 combines with J gene TRBJ1-6. The germline V gene encodes CDR1 MDHEN and CDR2 SYDVKM. The CDR3 spans 12 residues. CDR3 residues: CASRVTNSPLHF.

This chain uses TRBV7-2 with TRBJ1-3; the D gene TCRdb calls, TRBD1, cannot be checked with no DNA. This CDR3 has 16 amino acids. CDR1 is SGHTA and CDR2 is FQGNSA in the germline V gene. The CDR3 is CASSRGQGAVRNTIYF.

This sequence joins TRBV18 and TRBJ2-7; no DNA is available, so the TRBD2 call from TCRdb remains unchecked. The germline CDR1 and CDR2 sequences are KGHSH and LQKENI. The CDR3 totals 15 residues. CDR3 sequence reads: CASSPQRDSAYEQYF.

The chain couples TRBV25-1 to TRBJ2-1; TCRdb picks TRBD1, but there is no DNA to check that call. Germline values: CDR1 MGHDK, CDR2 SYGVNS. The CDR3 runs to 13 residues. CDR3 protein: CASSEVGDYEQFF.

This CDR3 is CASSCPPGLAGELQETQYF. J is TRBJ2-5 and V is TRBV6-2 or TRBV6-3; TCRdb calls TRBD2, which cannot be checked without DNA. The CDR3 runs 19 residues. Germline-derived CDR1 and CDR2 are MNHEY and SVGEGT.

V usage is TRBV2 and J usage is TRBJ2-7. The CDR3 covers 11 residues. Per the germline V gene, CDR1 is SNHLY and CDR2 is FYNNEI. CDR3 sequence reads: CASNRQDEQYF.

This chain joins TRBV28 and TRBJ2-7; absent DNA, TCRdb's TRBD1 call cannot be checked. Germline assignment: CDR1 MDHEN and CDR2 SYDVKM. The CDR3 runs 16 residues. CDR3 in amino acids: CASSFRYGTPSYEQYF. Complete variable domain (other parts from reference TRBV28 and TRBJ2-7): DVKVTQSSRYLVKRTGEKVFLECVQDMDHENMFWYRQDPGLGLRLIYFSYDVKMKEKGDIPEGYSVSREKKERFSLILESASTNQTSMYLCASSFRYGTPSYEQYFGPGTRLTVT.

V and J are TRBV6-2 or TRBV6-3 and TRBJ1-4; TCRdb's D call of TRBD1 is untestable without DNA. This CDR3 spans 16 amino acids. Germline CDR1 MNHEY, CDR2 SVGEGT. The CDR3 loop is CASSPLRGRVDEKLFF.

CDR3 protein: CASQGAINQPQHF. The chain combines TRBV15 with TRBJ1-5; TCRdb reports TRBD1, a call that lacks DNA to check it against. The V gene's germline CDR1 is LNHNV and CDR2 YYDKDF (reference sequence). The CDR3 length is 13 residues.